This T cell receptor (beta chain) came from a study of persistence of HIV-infected CD4 T cells (TCRdb year 2020). At the level of the whole study: CMV- and HIV-1 Gag-responding CD4+ T cells were isolated from ART-treated individuals so that antigen-driven clonal expansion of HIV-1-infected cells could be examined. Suppressive ART had been received by participants for a median of roughly 8 years. Cross-participant TCR cluster analysis included about 8 participants for CMV and 6 or 7 participants for Gag. TCRbeta sequencing assessed the clonality of all cells in each sorted population, while proviral sequencing assessed the clonality of infected cells. Peripheral blood samples of up to about 200 mL were taken at multiple time points, with the exception of a couple of participants who underwent leukapheresis at a single time point. Here is what the overall study found, with its caveats: Within the same sorted populations, TCR oligoclonality correlated with proviral oligoclonality. Restriction of bulk TCR analyses to the rare CMV-responding cells that actually carried HIV-1 proviruses was not possible. Only a small number of individuals took part in the study, and only a limited range of antigens was tested. TCRbeta richness in CMV- and Gag-responding cells was significantly lower than in anti-CD3/anti-CD28-responding cells; CMV-responding cells had higher oligoclonality than CD3/CD28-stimulated and Gag-responding cells. Antigen-responding cells were enriched for degenerate expanded CDR3beta sequences, which suggests convergent selection of CD4+ responses to CMV and Gag.

CDR1 is given as KGHSH and CDR2 as LQKENI, both from the germline V gene. V is cut back by 3 bases and J by 4 bases, with 7 bases in the junction unmatched. Its CDR3 holds 15 amino acids, cysteine through phenylalanine. Only the CDR3 part of the read is kept: 45 bases, read in frame from the first base. The treatment or condition label of this sample denotes: suppressive antiretroviral therapy. Cells were stimulated with a pool of overlapping HIV-1 Gag 15-mer peptides at roughly 1 ug per peptide per mL. Memory populations depleted of antigen-responding cells were obtained by sorting nonresponding CD40L-negative CD69-negative CD45RO-high memory CD4+ T cells. Participants were HIV-1-infected adults who started suppressive ART during chronic infection. For at least 4 years, the participants' plasma HIV-1 RNA had been undetectable, below 50 copies/mL. To be included, a participant needed positive CMV serology and a CD4+ T cell count above 400 cells/uL. Before stimulation, PBMCs were isolated using density centrifugation and depleted of CD8+ T cells. Stimulation of CD8-depleted PBMCs was carried out for over 15 hours with anti-CD28/CD49d costimulation, CD40-blocking antibody and enfuvirtide, to prevent new infections. Cell sorting was performed on a Beckman Coulter MoFlo Legacy or XDP sorter, and dead cells were excluded with propidium iodide. For samples with more than one million cells, genomic DNA was extracted with the QIAamp DNA Mini Kit, and for all other samples the Quick-DNA Microprep Kit was used.

Points on this clone: Its antigen is currently not known. Qualities for individual bases were not recorded, and no much larger clone is one base off.

TCRbeta repertoires were sequenced from genomic DNA with the immunoSEQ hsTCRB assay version 4 in survey mode. For TCRbeta sequencing, genomic DNA was diluted to about 10 ng/uL, with up to about 1 ug used per sample. The published analysis was carried out like this. TCRbeta data were analyzed in ImmunoSeq Analyzer 3.0, with diversity computed on productive nucleotide rearrangements. Lower-bound TCR diversity was estimated with the improved Chao index, and clonality with the Gini coefficient using the Immunarch R package. Different nucleotide rearrangements encoding the same CDR3beta amino acid sequence were treated as distinct clonotypes. Differential abundance analysis found TCRbeta sequences that were significantly enriched in antigen-responding cells compared with anti-CD3/anti-CD28-activated cells. TCRs were clustered by predicted peptide-MHC specificity with GLIPH2, both within individual participants and across merged participant data sets. TCRdb provides this immuneACCESS table in a form limited to in-frame rearrangements. Some clones are lacking; in checked studies, under half of them reflect an unresolved V gene, and why the rest are absent is not known. Clonal size and the V and J genes are those of that table, whereas D and trimming came from the DNA. Counted in this sample were over 30,000 clones; around four fifths of them appeared once. Roughly 0.97% of the sample goes to the ten largest clones.

The clonotype was recovered from an adult with HIV. The donor label of this sample is uncertain. Sample: cultured CD4+ T cells from PBMCs, taken from a patient who received antiretroviral therapy. The intended sense of this specimen's cell subset or site label: CD40L-CD69- CD45RO-high memory CD4 T cells not responding to Gag peptides. In this chain, TRBV18 is recombined with TRBJ2-3; TRBD1 fits 7 bases in the junction. The DNA sequence is given as TGTGCCAGCTCACCCCTATCGACAGGGTCAGATACGCAGTATTTT. Its protein product is CASSPLSTGSDTQYF.